The present T cell receptor beta chain was sequenced within a study of T-cell reconstitution after alpha-beta-depleted transplantation in children. Study results and caveats: Expanded graft clones, several hundred of them, were reportedly the source of alpha-beta T cells about two months after transplant. T-cell counts and diversity at one year following transplant were attributed mainly to newly produced T cells. Day-60 TCRbeta diversity that was high in some patients was derived from surviving recipient T cells and thymic progenitors.

The authors prepared the TCRbeta library with unique molecular identifiers. TCRdb re-called the PCR reads with MiXCR, one entry per CDR3 protein. The table lists 250,000 to 300,000 distinct CDR3 sequences, 11% of them singletons. This clonotype was recorded a few times. Antigen: not known. Germline V gene data show CDR1 as SGHTA and CDR2 as FQGTGA. Trimming shortened V by 0 bases and J by 6 bases, and 9 bases separated the two germline ends. This CDR3 has 15 residues. The chain combines TRBV7-3 with TRBJ1-6; D possibly corresponds to TRBD1 (5 bases). The material sequenced was peripheral blood, taken 180 days after TCRalphabeta/CD19-depleted stem cell transplant. The source is a male patient between 2 and 10 years old who had a stem cell transplant for chronic granulomatous disease, so the T cells may come from the graft donor. The CDR3, as DNA: TGTGCCAGCAGCTTAACACCGGGACTTAATTCACCCCTCCACTTT. It encodes CASSLTPGLNSPLHF.